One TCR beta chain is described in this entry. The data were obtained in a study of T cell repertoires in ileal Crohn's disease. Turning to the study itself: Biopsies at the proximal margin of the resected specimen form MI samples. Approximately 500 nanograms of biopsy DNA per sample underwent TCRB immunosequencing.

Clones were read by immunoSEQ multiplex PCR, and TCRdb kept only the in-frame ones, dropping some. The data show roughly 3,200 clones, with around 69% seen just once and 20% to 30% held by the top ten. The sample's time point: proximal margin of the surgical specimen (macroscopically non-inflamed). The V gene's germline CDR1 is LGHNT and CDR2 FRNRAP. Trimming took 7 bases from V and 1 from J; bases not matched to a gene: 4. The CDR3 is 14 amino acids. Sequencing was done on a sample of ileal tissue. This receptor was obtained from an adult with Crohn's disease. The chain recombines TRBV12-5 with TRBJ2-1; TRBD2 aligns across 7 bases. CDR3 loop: CASAWGGSYNEQFF. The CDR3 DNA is TGTGCTAGTGCCTGGGGGGGGTCCTACAATGAGCAGTTCTTC. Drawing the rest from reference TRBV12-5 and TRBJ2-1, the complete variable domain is DARVTQTPRHKVTEMGQEVTMRCQPILGHNTVFWYRQTMMQGLELLAYFRNRAPLDDSGMPKDRFSAEMPDATLATLKIQPSEPRDSAVYFCASAWGGSYNEQFFGPGTRLTVL.